What follows are 25 T cell receptor beta chains derived from one specimen sequenced in a study of tissue T cells after allogeneic stem cell transplantation. Time point defined: mouse harvest day 14 after allogeneic transplant. Tail vein injection delivered 10^7 T-cell-depleted bone marrow cells and 10^6 splenic CD5+ T cells. TCRdb keeps only in-frame clones here, not all; method: immunoSEQ multiplex PCR. The sample lists about 1,300 clones; around 42% were seen once. The sample was gut tissue. All receptors come from a female BALB/c mouse given C57BL/6 T cells with graft-versus-host disease after an allogeneic hematopoietic cell transplant.

This clone was seen a few times. The gene names here belong to mouse. The read stops 1 residue short of the end of the CDR3; the missing end is completed from the germline J gene. The gene calls are TRBV15 and TRBJ2-2; D gene uncertain. This CDR3 has 14 residues. V lost 1 base, J lost 2 bases, and 5 bases lay in between. The germline V gene has CDR1 SGHND and CDR2 FRSKSL. The part of the CDR3 DNA that was read is TGTGCCAGCAGTTTAGGGACCAACACCGGGCAGCTCTAC. It is translated as CASSLGTNTGQLY. The whole CDR3 is CASSLGTNTGQLYF.

The sample holds a few counts of this clone. Mouse germline and gene names are used. The read comes to an end 1 residue before the CDR3 does, leaving the germline J gene to fill in the end. The chain has TRBV3 and TRBJ1-3; 7 nucleotides match TRBD1. Trimming took 6 bases from V and 4 from J; bases not matched to a gene: 3. The germline gives CDR1 SNHLY, CDR2 FYNGKV (reference sequence). CDR3 length equals 13 residues. The CDR3 bases that were read are TGTGCCAGCAGGGGGGACAGAGGAAATACGCTCTAT. It is translated as CASRGDRGNTLY. The entire CDR3 sequence reads CASRGDRGNTLYF. Supplemented by reference TRBV3 and TRBJ1-3, the full variable domain reads GPKVLQIPSHQIIDMGQMVTLNCDPVSNHLYFYWYKQILGQQMEFLVNFYNGKVMEKSKLFKDQFSVERPDGSYFTLKIQPTALEDSAVYFCASRGDRGNTLYFGEGSRLIVV.

About this clone itself: This could be a read error, since a much larger clone is one nucleotide away. Gene names are the mouse ones. The read ends 1 residue before the CDR3 terminus; that terminus is restored from the germline J gene. The rearrangement uses TRBV12-2 and TRBJ2-7, with D possibly called TRBD1 or TRBD2 (6 bases each). Trimming removed 0 bases from V and 2 bases from J, with 16 bases in between. The CDR3 spans 16 residues. Germline loops: CDR1 SGHLS, CDR2 HYDKME. The CDR3 loop is CASSLDGGRGPYEQYF. Incomplete CDR3 DNA: TGTGCCAGCTCTCTCGATGGGGGCCGGGGCCCCTATGAACAGTAC.

A note on this clone: Mouse names are used for the genes. The CDR3 goes on 1 residue after the read ends, and that part is filled in from the germline J gene. The chain employs TRBV12-1 and TRBJ2-1; weak D call: TRBD2 (6 bases). CDR1 and CDR2 from the germline V gene are SGHSN and HYEKVE. The CDR3 is 13 amino acids. Trimming stripped 4 bases from V and 5 bases from J, with 11 bases between. CDR3 sequence: CASSGGGDAEQFF. The CDR3 bases that were read are TGTGCCAGCTCGGGGGGAGGGGATGCTGAGCAGTTC.

This clone was seen only once. Each gene name is a mouse one. The sequenced part of the CDR3 DNA is TGTGCCAGCAGTGAGGACTGGGGCTCCTATGAACAGTAC. It encodes CASSEDWGSYEQY. The entire CDR3 protein reads CASSEDWGSYEQYF. The chain recombines TRBV13-1 with TRBJ2-7; 9 bases match TRBD2. The read ends 1 residue early relative to the CDR3; the germline J gene fills the gap. The CDR3 consists of 14 residues. CDR1 and CDR2 from the germline V gene are NSHNY and SYGAGN. V trimming: 2 bases; J trimming: 0 bases; junction bases outside the gene matches: 0.

This clone is large within its sample. These gene names are mouse names. Sequencing ends 1 residue short of the CDR3 end; the germline J gene provides the rest. V and J are TRBV17 and TRBJ2-7, with TRBD2 as a possible D gene (6 bases). Germline values: CDR1 MNHDT, CDR2 YYDKIL. The V gene lost 3 bases and the J gene lost 0 bases, with 9 bases spanning the gap. This CDR3 is built from 14 residues. The sequenced part of the CDR3 DNA is TGTGCTAGCAGTAGTCTGGGGAGCTCCTATGAACAGTAC. It specifies CASSSLGSSYEQY. The entire CDR3 reads CASSSLGSSYEQYF.

In this sample, this clone turned up a few times. The listed genes are named as in mouse. Read sequence stops 1 residue before the CDR3 end, and the germline J gene provides the missing end. The V and J genes are TRBV13-1 and TRBJ1-3; 7 bases fit TRBD1. CDR1 is NSHNY and CDR2 is SYGAGN in the germline V gene. The CDR3 consists of 14 residues. The V gene end was trimmed by 4 bases and the J gene end by 0 bases; junction bases not matched to a gene: 1. The chain's CDR3 is CASSWDSSGNTLYF. The DNA read from the CDR3 is TGTGCCAGCAGTTGGGACAGTTCTGGAAATACGCTCTAT.

Concerning this clone itself: Any gene name here is a mouse gene name. The read terminates 1 residue before the CDR3 end, so the remaining end is supplied by the germline J gene. V gene TRBV3 combines with J gene TRBJ1-6, with 10 bases that match TRBD1. TRBJ1-6 is marked as an open reading frame, function uncertain. With 5 bases clipped from V and 8 bases from J, the junction kept 3 bases outside the gene matches. The CDR3 loop spans 14 amino acids. CDR1 is SNHLY and CDR2 is FYNGKV in the germline V gene (reference sequence). The CDR3 spells CASSLGQGDSPLYF. The covered CDR3 bases are TGTGCCAGCAGCCTAGGACAGGGGGATTCGCCCCTCTAC.

Note on this clone: Gene names denote mouse genes. With the read ending 1 residue before the CDR3 end, the germline J gene is used to fill in that end. This chain joins TRBV29 and TRBJ2-7; either TRBD1 or TRBD2 may supply D (5 bases each). V was trimmed by 7 bases and J by 7 bases, leaving 11 bases between them. This CDR3 has 11 residues. CDR1 and CDR2 (germline): MSHET, SYDVDS. The CDR3 loop is CASKGAREQYF. CDR3 DNA (partial): TGTGCTAGCAAAGGGGCGCGAGAACAGTAC. The variable domain in full, completed from reference TRBV29 and TRBJ2-7, reads DMKVTQMPRYLIKRMGENVLLECGQDMSHETMYWYRQDPGLGLQLIYISYDVDSNSEGDIPKGYRVSRKKREHFSLILDSAKTNQTSVYFCASKGAREQYFGPGTRLTVL.

To note about this clone: The gene names here belong to mouse. The read terminates 1 residue before the CDR3 end, so the remaining end is supplied by the germline J gene. This chain links TRBV31 with TRBJ1-1; D is ambiguous. Between the trimmed V and J ends, which lost 0 bases and 0 bases, there was a span of 5 bases. This CDR3 is 13 amino acids long. Germline values: CDR1 GKSSPN, CDR2 SITVG. CDR3 sequence: CAWSLRANTEVFF. The CDR3 bases that were read are TGTGCCTGGAGTCTCCGAGCAAACACAGAAGTCTTC.

A remark on this clone: Germline and genes: mouse. Coverage ceases 1 residue before the CDR3 finishes, and the germline J gene fills in the end. The chain links TRBV5 to TRBJ2-3, with a tentative D call TRBD1 (5 bases). Trimming cost V 4 bases and J 0 bases, with 11 bases left between them. The germline CDR1 and CDR2 sequences are LGHNA and YNLKQL (reference sequence). The CDR3 length is 15 residues. The CDR3 DNA, read in part, is TGTGCCAGCAGCCCCCGGACATCTAGTGCAGAAACGCTGTAT. Amino acids: CASSPRTSSAETLY. Given in full, the CDR3 is CASSPRTSSAETLYF.

Comments on this clone: Gene names are the mouse ones. The CDR3 end lies 1 residue beyond the end of the read and is filled in from the germline J gene. The V call is TRBV1, the J call TRBJ2-4, with TRBD2 matching over 12 bases. Per germline, CDR1 NSQYPW and CDR2 LRSPGD (reference sequence). J lost 0 bases, V lost 1 base, and 2 bases had no gene match. This CDR3 comprises 17 residues. The CDR3 sequence: CTCSAGLGGRSQNTLYF. The sequenced CDR3 bases are TGCACCTGCAGTGCAGGACTGGGGGGGCGAAGTCAAAACACCTTGTAC.

This clone showed up just a few times. The gene names given are mouse names. The read ends 1 residue shy of where the CDR3 ends; the end is completed using the germline J gene. V and J are TRBV13-3 and TRBJ2-3; D is ambiguous. Germline V lookup: CDR1 NNHDY, CDR2 SYVADS. CDR3 length equals 11 residues. V lost 5 bases, J lost 6 bases, and 7 bases lay in between. The CDR3 loop reads CASSATETLYF. CDR3 bases read: TGTGCCAGCAGCGCAACGGAAACGCTGTAT.

Of note for this clone: Each gene name is a mouse one. The sequenced fragment ends 1 residue before the CDR3 boundary, so the rest is inferred from the germline J gene. The rearrangement joins TRBV13-2 to TRBJ1-4, with TRBD1 matching 8 bases. V dropped 4 bases and J dropped 3; count of bases not matched to a gene: 2. Germline V CDR1 and CDR2: NNHNN, SYGAGS (reference sequence). The CDR3 is made up of 14 amino acids. The sequenced CDR3 bases are TGTGCCAGCGGTCGGACAGGGACCAACGAAAGATTATTT. Protein: CASGRTGTNERLF. The complete CDR3 reads CASGRTGTNERLFF.

In the case of this clone: Mouse names are used for the genes. The read halts 1 residue ahead of the CDR3 end, with the missing end drawn from the germline J gene. The chain couples TRBV16 to TRBJ2-5; 9 nucleotides agree with TRBD1. CDR1 is SGHSA and CDR2 is FRNQAP in the germline V gene. With V trimmed by 4 bases and J by 6 bases, 5 bases remained unmatched. The CDR3 covers 14 residues. This CDR3 is CASSSRTGEDTQYF. The sequenced part of the CDR3 DNA is TGTGCAAGCAGCTCACGGACAGGGGAGGACACCCAGTAC.

Concerning this clone itself: Gene names and germline match the mouse. The DNA ends 1 residue before the CDR3 does, and the rest of the CDR3 is filled in from the germline J gene. The chain couples TRBV3 to TRBJ1-2, with unresolved D. Germline loops: CDR1 SNHLY, CDR2 FYNGKV (reference sequence). CDR3 length: 12 residues. The germline V and J ends were trimmed by 4 bases and 0 bases, with 3 bases remaining between them. The sequenced CDR3 bases are TGTGCCAGCAGCTCTTCAAACTCCGACTACACC. Encoded protein: CASSSSNSDYT. The whole CDR3 is CASSSSNSDYTF.

In its sample, this clone was seen a few times. Mouse names are used for the genes. The sequence runs out 1 residue before the end of the CDR3; the remainder is reconstructed from the germline J gene. This sequence joins TRBV13-1 and TRBJ2-7; D gene unclear. This CDR3 is 14 amino acids long. The V end lost 2 bases, the J end lost 0 bases, and 9 bases lay between the germline ends. The germline V gene encodes CDR1 NSHNY and CDR2 SYGAGN. The CDR3 loop reads CASSEDRHSYEQYF. Incomplete CDR3 DNA: TGTGCCAGCAGTGAAGACCGGCACTCCTATGAACAGTAC.

In regard to this clone: Mouse germline and gene names are used. Sequencing ends 1 residue short of the CDR3 end; the germline J gene provides the rest. The J gene is TRBJ2-4, the V gene TRBV3; weak D call: TRBD1 (6 bases). Per germline, CDR1 SNHLY and CDR2 FYNGKV (reference sequence). V lost 5 bases and J 2 bases, leaving 11 bases between the germline ends. This CDR3 region has 14 residues. The sequenced CDR3 bases are TGTGCCAGCAGCCCTGGGACAAATCAAAACACCTTGTAC. Translation gives CASSPGTNQNTLY. The full CDR3 reads CASSPGTNQNTLYF.

Points on this clone: Gene names refer to mouse genes. The read ends 1 residue early relative to the CDR3; the germline J gene fills the gap. The chain couples TRBV13-2 to TRBJ2-1; weak D call: TRBD2 (7 bases). V was pared by 0 bases and J by 2 bases, with 12 bases between. The CDR3 has 16 residues. Germline V CDR1 and CDR2: NNHNN, SYGAGS (reference sequence). The part of the CDR3 DNA that was read is TGTGCCAGCGGTGATGAAAGCTGGGGGCACTATGCTGAGCAGTTC. It codes for CASGDESWGHYAEQF. The entire CDR3 is CASGDESWGHYAEQFF.

For this clone: These gene names are mouse names. The CDR3 end is not reached by the read, which stops 1 residue before it; the germline J gene fills it in. The genes are TRBV23 and TRBJ1-3; the D call in the table, TRBD1, was not verified against the DNA. The CDR3 extends over 13 amino acids. CDR1 KGHTA and CDR2 FQNQQP come from the germline V gene. CDR3 bases read: TGCTCCAGCAGTCCAGGGACTGGAAATACGCTCTAT. This translates into CSSSPGTGNTLY. The whole CDR3 reads CSSSPGTGNTLYF.

Concerning this clone: Gene names and germline match the mouse. The missing CDR3 end, 1 residue past where the read stops, is filled in from the germline J gene. The chain couples TRBV13-2 to TRBJ2-5; D is possibly TRBD1 or TRBD2 (5 bases each). With 1 base removed from V and 6 bases from J, the gap between germline ends came to 9 bases. Looked up from germline, CDR1 is NNHNN and CDR2 is SYGAGS (reference sequence). The CDR3 runs to 13 residues. The CDR3 DNA, read in part, is TGTGCCAGCGGTGATCCGGGGCTTGACACCCAGTAC. The encoded protein is CASGDPGLDTQY. The CDR3 in full is CASGDPGLDTQYF.

This clone showed up just a few times. Genes and germline come from the mouse. The read gets to within 1 residue of the CDR3 end, and the germline J gene fills in the rest. The rearrangement joins TRBV13-1 to TRBJ2-4; 8 nucleotides agree with TRBD2. J was trimmed by 0 bases and V by 5 bases; bases with no gene match: 5. Germline V gene lookup returns CDR1 NSHNY and CDR2 SYGAGN. This CDR3 contains 15 residues. This CDR3 is CASRVLGGSQNTLYF. The CDR3 bases that were read are TGTGCCAGCAGGGTCCTGGGGGGTAGTCAAAACACCTTGTAC.

A note on this clone: Germline and genes here are mouse. The read stops 1 residue short of the end of the CDR3; the missing end is completed from the germline J gene. The rearrangement joins TRBV26 to TRBJ2-3; D is uncertain. Trimming removed 7 bases at V and 1 base at J, with 9 bases between. In germline, CDR1 is KGHPV, CDR2 FQNQEV (reference sequence). The length of the CDR3 is 13 residues. The part of the CDR3 DNA that was read is TGTGCCAGCAATAGCGGGGGTGCAGAAACGCTGTAT. This translates into CASNSGGAETLY. Given in full, the CDR3 is CASNSGGAETLYF.

Points on this clone: The listed genes are named as in mouse. The missing CDR3 end, 1 residue past where the read stops, is filled in from the germline J gene. The chain combines TRBV20 with TRBJ1-1; D is perhaps TRBD1 (5 bases). The CDR3 length is 14 residues. Germline V gene sequence: CDR1 GFQATS, CDR2 STVNSAI. V was pared by 0 bases and J by 0 bases, with 8 bases between. CDR3 bases read: TGTGGTGCTAGGGATCTGGGGGCAAACACAGAAGTCTTC. It yields the protein CGARDLGANTEVF. The whole CDR3 is CGARDLGANTEVFF.

In its sample, this clone was seen a few times. The listed genes are named as in mouse. The read gets to within 1 residue of the CDR3 end, and the germline J gene fills in the rest. This chain uses TRBV26 with TRBJ2-4; D uncertain. Trimming stripped 5 bases from V and 0 bases from J, with 6 bases between. The CDR3 loop spans 13 amino acids. Per the germline V gene, CDR1 is KGHPV and CDR2 is FQNQEV (reference sequence). CDR3 sequence: CASSFNSQNTLYF. The sequenced part of the CDR3 DNA is TGTGCCAGCAGTTTCAATAGTCAAAACACCTTGTAC. Drawing the rest from reference TRBV26 and TRBJ2-4, the complete variable domain is NSKVIQTPRYLVKGQGQKAKMRCIPEKGHPVVFWYQQNKNNEFKFLINFQNQEVLQQIDMTEKRFSAECPSNSPCSLEIQSSEAGDSALYLCASSFNSQNTLYFGAGTRLSVL.